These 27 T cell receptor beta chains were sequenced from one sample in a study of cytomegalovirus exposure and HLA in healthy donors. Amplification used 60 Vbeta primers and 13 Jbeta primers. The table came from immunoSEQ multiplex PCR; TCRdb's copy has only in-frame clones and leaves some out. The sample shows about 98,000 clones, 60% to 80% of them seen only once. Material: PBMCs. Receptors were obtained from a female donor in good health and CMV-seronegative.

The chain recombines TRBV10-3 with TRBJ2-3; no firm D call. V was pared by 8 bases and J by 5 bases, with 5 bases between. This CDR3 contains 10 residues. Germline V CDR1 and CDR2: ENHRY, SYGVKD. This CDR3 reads CAILGDTQYF. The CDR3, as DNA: TGTGCCATCCTAGGAGATACGCAGTATTTT.

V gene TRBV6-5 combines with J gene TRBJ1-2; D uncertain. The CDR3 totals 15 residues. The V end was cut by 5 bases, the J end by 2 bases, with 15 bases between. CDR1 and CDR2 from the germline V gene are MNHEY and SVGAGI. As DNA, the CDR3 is TGTGCCAGCAGTCCCCCCGGTGGAGGGAACTATGGCTACACCTTC. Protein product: CASSPPGGGNYGYTF.

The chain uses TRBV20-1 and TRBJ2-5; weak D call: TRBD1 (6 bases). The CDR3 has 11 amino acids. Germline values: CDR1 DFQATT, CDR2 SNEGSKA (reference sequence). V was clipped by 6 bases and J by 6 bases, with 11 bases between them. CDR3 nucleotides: TGCAGTGCGTCGCAGGGGAAGACCCAGTACTTC. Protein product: CSASQGKTQYF.

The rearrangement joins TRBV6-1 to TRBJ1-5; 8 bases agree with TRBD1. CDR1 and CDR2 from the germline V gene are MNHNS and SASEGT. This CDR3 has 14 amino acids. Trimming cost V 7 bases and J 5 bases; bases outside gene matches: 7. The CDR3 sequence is CASKHRGVDQPQHF. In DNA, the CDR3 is TGTGCCAGCAAGCACAGGGGGGTGGATCAGCCCCAGCATTTT.

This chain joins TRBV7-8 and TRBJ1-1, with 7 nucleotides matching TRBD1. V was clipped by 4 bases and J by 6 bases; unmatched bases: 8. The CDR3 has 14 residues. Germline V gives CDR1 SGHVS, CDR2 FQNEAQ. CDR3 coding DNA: TGTGCCAGCAGCTCAAGACAGGGAATGGCTGAAGCTTTCTTT. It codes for CASSSRQGMAEAFF.

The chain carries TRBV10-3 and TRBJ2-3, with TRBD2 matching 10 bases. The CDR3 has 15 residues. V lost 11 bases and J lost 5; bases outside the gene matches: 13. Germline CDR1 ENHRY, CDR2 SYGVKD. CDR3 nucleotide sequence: TGTGCCGCCCAGGGGGCACTAGCGGGAAGAGATACGCAGTATTTT. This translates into CAAQGALAGRDTQYF.

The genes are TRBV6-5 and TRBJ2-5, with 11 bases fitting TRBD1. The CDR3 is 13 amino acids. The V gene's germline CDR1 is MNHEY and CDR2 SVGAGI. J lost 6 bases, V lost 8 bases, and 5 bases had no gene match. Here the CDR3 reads CASGRTGGKTQYF. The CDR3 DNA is TGTGCCAGCGGCCGGACAGGGGGCAAGACCCAGTACTTC.

The CDR3 bases are TGTGCCACCAGCAGAGTGCGGGGGGAGGGCACAGATACGCAGTATTTT. Translation gives CATSRVRGEGTDTQYF. The rearrangement links TRBV15 to TRBJ2-3; 8 nucleotides line up with TRBD2. From germline, CDR1 is LNHNV and CDR2 YYDKDF (reference sequence). This CDR3 comprises 16 residues. J was trimmed by 1 base and V by 1 base; bases with no gene match: 4.

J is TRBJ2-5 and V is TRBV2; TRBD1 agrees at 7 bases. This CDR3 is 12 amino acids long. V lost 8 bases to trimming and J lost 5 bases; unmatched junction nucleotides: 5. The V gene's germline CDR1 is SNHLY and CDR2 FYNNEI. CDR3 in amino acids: CASDRGRETQYF. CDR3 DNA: TGTGCCAGCGATAGGGGGCGCGAGACCCAGTACTTC.

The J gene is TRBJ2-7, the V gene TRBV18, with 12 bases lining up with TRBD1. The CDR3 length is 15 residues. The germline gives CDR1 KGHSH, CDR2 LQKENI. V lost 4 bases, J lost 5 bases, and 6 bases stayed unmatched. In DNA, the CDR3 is TGTGCCAGCTCACGTCCGGGACAGGGGGCGAACGAGCAGTACTTC. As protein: CASSRPGQGANEQYF.

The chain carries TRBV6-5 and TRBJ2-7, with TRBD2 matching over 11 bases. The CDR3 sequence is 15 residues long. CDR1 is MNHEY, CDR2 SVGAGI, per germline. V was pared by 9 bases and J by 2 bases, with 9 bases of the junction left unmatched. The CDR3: CASSEGLAVPYEQYF. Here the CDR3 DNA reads TGTGCCAGTTCGGAGGGACTAGCGGTTCCCTACGAGCAGTACTTC.

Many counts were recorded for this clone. CDR3 in amino acids: CSVGGGSTEAFF. For the CDR3, the DNA is TGCAGCGTGGGAGGAGGGAGCACTGAAGCTTTCTTT. The chain couples TRBV29-1 to TRBJ1-1; D is ambiguous. This CDR3 is 12 amino acids long. Trimming took 6 bases from V and 4 from J, leaving 12 bases between them. Germline CDR1 and CDR2: SQVTM and ANQGSEA. Full variable domain (outside the CDR3, taken from reference TRBV29-1 and TRBJ1-1): SAVISQKPSRDICQRGTSLTIQCQVDSQVTMMFWYRQQPGQSLTLIATANQGSEATYESGFVIDKFPISRPNLTFSTLTVSNMSPEDSSIYLCSVGGGSTEAFFGQGTRLTVV.

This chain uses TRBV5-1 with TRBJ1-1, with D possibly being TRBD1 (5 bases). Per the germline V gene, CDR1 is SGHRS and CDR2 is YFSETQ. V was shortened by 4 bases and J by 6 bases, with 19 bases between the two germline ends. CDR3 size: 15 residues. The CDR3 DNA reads TGCGCCAGCAGCGTGGTCCCAGGGAATAGGGCTGAAGCTTTCTTT. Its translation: CASSVVPGNRAEAFF.

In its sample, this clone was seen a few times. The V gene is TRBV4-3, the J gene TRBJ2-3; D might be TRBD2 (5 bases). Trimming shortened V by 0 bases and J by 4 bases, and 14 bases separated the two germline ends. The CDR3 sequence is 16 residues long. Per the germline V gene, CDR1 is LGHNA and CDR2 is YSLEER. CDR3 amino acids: CASSQEIGSGSDTQYF. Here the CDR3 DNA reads TGCGCCAGCAGCCAAGAAATAGGCAGCGGATCAGATACGCAGTATTTT.

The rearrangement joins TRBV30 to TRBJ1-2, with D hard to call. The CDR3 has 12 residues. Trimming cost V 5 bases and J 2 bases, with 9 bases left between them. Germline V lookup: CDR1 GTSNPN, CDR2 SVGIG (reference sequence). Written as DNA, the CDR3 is TGTGCCTGGCAGACACAGAACTATGGCTACACCTTC. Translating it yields CAWQTQNYGYTF.

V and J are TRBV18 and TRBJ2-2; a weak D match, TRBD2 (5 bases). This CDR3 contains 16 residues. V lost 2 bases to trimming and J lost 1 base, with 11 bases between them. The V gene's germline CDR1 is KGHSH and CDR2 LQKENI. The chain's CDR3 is CASSPRSAGNTGELFF. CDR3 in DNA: TGTGCCAGCTCACCAAGGTCCGCGGGGAACACCGGGGAGCTGTTTTTT.

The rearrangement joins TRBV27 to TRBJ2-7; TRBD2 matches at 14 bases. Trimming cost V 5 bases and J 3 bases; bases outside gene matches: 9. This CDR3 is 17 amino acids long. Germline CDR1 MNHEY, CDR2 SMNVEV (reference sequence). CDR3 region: CASSLGTSGSYIYEQYF. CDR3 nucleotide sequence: TGTGCCAGCAGTCTCGGGACTAGCGGGAGTTATATCTACGAGCAGTACTTC.

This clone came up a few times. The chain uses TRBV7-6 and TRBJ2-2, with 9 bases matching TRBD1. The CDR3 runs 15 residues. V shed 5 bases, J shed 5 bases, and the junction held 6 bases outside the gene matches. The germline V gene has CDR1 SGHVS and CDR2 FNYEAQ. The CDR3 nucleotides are TGTGCCAGCAGCCCCCGGGACAGGGTAACCGGGGAGCTGTTTTTT. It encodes CASSPRDRVTGELFF.

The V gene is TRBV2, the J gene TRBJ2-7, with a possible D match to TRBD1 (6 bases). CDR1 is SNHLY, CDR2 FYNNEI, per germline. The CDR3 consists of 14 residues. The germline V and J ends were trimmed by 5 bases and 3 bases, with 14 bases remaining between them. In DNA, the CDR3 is TGTGCCAGCAGTCCGGGACAAAGTCTCTACGAGCAGTACTTC. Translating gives CASSPGQSLYEQYF.

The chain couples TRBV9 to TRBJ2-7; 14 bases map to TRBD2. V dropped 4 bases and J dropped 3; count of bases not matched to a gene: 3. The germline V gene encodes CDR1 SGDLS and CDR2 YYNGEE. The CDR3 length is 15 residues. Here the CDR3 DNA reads TGTGCCAGCAGCATCGGGACTAGCGGGAGCTACGAGCAGTACTTC. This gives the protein CASSIGTSGSYEQYF.

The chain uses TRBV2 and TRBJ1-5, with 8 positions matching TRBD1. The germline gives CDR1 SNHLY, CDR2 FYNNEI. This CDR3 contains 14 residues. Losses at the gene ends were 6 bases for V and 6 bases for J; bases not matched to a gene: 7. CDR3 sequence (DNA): TGTGCCAGCAGCAGGACAGGGCAGAGTCAGCCCCAGCATTTT. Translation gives CASSRTGQSQPQHF.

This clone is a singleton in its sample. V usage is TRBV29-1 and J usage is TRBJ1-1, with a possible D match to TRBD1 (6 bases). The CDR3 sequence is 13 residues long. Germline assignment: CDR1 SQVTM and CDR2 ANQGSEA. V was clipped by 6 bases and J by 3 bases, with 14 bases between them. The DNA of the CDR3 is TGCAGCGTGGCCTCAGGGGCCTACACTGAAGCTTTCTTT. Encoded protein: CSVASGAYTEAFF.

This CDR3 is CAWSVEVDSHGYTF. The CDR3 region has the DNA TGTGCCTGGAGTGTCGAGGTGGACTCTCATGGCTACACCTTC. The genes are TRBV30 and TRBJ1-2, with D unclear. Trimming took off 0 bases at V and 6 bases at J, with 14 bases between the two ends. Looked up from germline, CDR1 is GTSNPN and CDR2 is SVGIG (reference sequence). The CDR3 has 14 residues.

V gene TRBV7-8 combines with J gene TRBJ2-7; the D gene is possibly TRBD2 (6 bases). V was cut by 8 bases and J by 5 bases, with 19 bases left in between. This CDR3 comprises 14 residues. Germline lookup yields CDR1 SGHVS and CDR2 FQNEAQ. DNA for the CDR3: TGTGCCAGCGGTTGGGGGACCGGGGGAAACGAGCAGTACTTC. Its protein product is CASGWGTGGNEQYF.

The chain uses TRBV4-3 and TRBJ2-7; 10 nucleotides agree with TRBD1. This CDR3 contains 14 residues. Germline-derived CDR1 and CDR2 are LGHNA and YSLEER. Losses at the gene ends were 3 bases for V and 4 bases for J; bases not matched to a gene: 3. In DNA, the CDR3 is TGCGCCAGCAGCCATAGACAGGGGGCTTACGAGCAGTACTTC. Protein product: CASSHRQGAYEQYF.

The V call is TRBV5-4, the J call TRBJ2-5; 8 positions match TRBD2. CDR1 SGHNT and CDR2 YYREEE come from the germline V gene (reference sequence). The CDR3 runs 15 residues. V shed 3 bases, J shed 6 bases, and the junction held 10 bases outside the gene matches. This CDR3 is CASSSGGGEGKTQYF. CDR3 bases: TGTGCCAGCAGCTCGGGGGGGGGAGAGGGAAAGACCCAGTACTTC.

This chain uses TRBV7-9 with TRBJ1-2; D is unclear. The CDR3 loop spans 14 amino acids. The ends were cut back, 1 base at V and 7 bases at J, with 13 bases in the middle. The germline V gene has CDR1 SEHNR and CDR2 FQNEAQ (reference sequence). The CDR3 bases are TGTGCCAGCAGCTTAGAAGGTGATGCGGGTGGCTACACCTTC. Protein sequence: CASSLEGDAGGYTF.